This TCR beta chain came from a study of CD8 T cells in Susac syndrome. The V gene lost 4 bases and the J gene lost 2 bases, with 20 bases spanning the gap. Germline-derived CDR1 and CDR2 are SQVTM and ANQGSEA. This CDR3 has 16 amino acids. It was with random hexamers that about 0.45 to 1 ug RNA was reverse transcribed. Each CDR3 protein is one row after TCRdb ran MiXCR on the immunoSEQ multiplex PCR reads. The sample holds around 150,000 distinct CDR3 sequences, about 93% seen once. Peripheral blood CD8+ and CD4+ T cells were profiled by TCR beta sequencing. The source is a human donor in good health. The chain couples TRBV29-1 to TRBJ1-2; D is ambiguous. Source material: CD4+ T cells from PBMCs. DNA of the CDR3: TGCAGCGTTGGGGGAGGAGCAGGAATTCTGAACTATGGCTACACCTTC. It is translated as CSVGGGAGILNYGYTF.